The present T cell receptor (beta chain) was sequenced within a study of blood T cell repertoires in COVID-19 (dated by TCRdb to the early 2020s). Background on the whole study: The collaborator samples originated in the United States, Italy and Spain and spanned the acute and convalescent phases of COVID-19. Where available, HLA class I and class II types were obtained from metadata supplied by the sample provider rather than from assay-based typing. The material from the prospective study consisted of cDNA or gDNA derived from T cells, B-cell-depleted T cells, or PBMCs. The samples were drawn from two sources: the first 160 participants of the ongoing ImmuneRACE study, and 1,000 to 1,500 subjects contributed by 6 global collaborators. The repertoires were released in a freely available public database meant as a resource for research on the immune response to SARS-CoV-2. A de-identified subject ID, COVID-19 status, age in years and sex were almost always included in the sample metadata. The dataset comprised deeply sampled blood TCRbeta repertoires from subjects exposed to, actively infected with, or recovered from COVID-19.

The collaborating institutions used their own protocols to collect whole blood in K2EDTA tubes. For TCRbeta analysis, collaborator samples were shipped as frozen whole blood, as isolated PBMCs, or as DNA extracted from either sample type. Based on the germline V gene (reference sequence), the CDR1 and CDR2 sequences are LNHNV and YYDKDF. Trimming at the junction amounts to 5 bases on V and 4 bases on J, and the germline ends lie 11 bases apart. The CDR3 measures 13 amino acids from cysteine to phenylalanine. CDR3 DNA only is kept here, 39 bases in frame from base 1. For this clone: The antigen this receptor binds is unknown. No quality values exist for individual bases; no much larger clone is one base distant.

The full study reports these points: How much clinical and demographic metadata was included differed by source and by participant, and the metadata was provided uncurated.

TCRbeta CDR3 regions were amplified from genomic DNA using the immunoSEQ Assay, a bias-controlled multiplex PCR. The authors processed their data as follows. Within the assay, amplification of reference gene primers was used to estimate how many nucleated cells each sample contained. Sequence reads were collapsed and filtered to measure the absolute abundance of every unique TCRbeta CDR3 rearrangement. For each sample, productive Simpson clonality was calculated as the square root of Simpson's diversity index across productive rearrangements. TCRdb's version of the immuneACCESS table is confined to in-frame rearrangements and falls short of the full clone set. An unresolved V gene accounts for under half of the shortfall where checked; the remainder is of unknown origin. The DNA was the basis for D and trimming; V, J and clone size are from that table. This sample holds around 700,000 clones; 85% to 90% were observed only once. Approximately 0.25% of the sample is in the top ten clones.

The sample consisted of peripheral blood. Recombination connected TRBV15 to TRBJ1-2, and the D gene may be TRBD1, 6 bases matching. The receptor's source is a young woman with acute or convalescent COVID-19. The encoded CDR3 is CATSRQALYGYTF. The sequenced DNA: TGTGCCACCAGCCGACAGGCTCTCTATGGCTACACCTTC.